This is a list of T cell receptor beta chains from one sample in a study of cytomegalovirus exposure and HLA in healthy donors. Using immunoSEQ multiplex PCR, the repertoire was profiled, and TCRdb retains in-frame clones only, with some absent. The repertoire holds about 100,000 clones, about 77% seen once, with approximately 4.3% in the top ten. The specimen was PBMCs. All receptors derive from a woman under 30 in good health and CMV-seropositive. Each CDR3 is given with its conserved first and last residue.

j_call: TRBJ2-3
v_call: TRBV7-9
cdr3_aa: CASSPGLASTDTQYF

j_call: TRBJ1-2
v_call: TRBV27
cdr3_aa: CASSFGQGAFWGYTF

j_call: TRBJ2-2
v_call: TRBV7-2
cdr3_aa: CASSWGGAGVAGELFF

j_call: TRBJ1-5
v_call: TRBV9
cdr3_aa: CASSVGQFNQPQHF

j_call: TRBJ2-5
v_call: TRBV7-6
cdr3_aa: CASSPLETQYF

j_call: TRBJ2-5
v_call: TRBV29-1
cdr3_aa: CSVEQGEQGEQYF

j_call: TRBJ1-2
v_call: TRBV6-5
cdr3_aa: CASRIPGFYGYTF

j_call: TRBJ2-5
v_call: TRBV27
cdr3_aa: CASSFLAGQLETQYF

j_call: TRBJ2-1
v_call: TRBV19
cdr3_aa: CASSIGGGHNEQFF

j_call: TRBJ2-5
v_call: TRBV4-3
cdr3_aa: CASSQDPGQETQYF

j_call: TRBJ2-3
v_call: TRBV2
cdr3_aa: CASRAAADRGSTDTQYF

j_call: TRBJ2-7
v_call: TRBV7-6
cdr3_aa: CASSLGGLAGGPGYEQYF

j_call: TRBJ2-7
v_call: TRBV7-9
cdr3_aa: CASSNDRAPYEQYF

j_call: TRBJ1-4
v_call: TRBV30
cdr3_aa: CAWSPGTANEKLFF

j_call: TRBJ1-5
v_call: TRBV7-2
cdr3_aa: CASSYSGGSNQPQHF

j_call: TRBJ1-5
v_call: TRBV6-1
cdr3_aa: CASNSGTASNQPQHF

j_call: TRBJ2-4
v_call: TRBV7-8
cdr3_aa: CASTQQGTSGKNIQYF

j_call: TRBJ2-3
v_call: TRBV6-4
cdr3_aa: CASSNTPGTTGDTQYF

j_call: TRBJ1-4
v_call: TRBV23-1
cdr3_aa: CASSQRTGGAVGEKLFF

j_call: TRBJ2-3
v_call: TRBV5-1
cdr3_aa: CASRTASTDTQYF

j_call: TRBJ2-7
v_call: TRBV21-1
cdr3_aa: CASSLPGGDRVHEQYF

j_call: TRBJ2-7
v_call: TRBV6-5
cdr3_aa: CASSFSRQGAYEQYF

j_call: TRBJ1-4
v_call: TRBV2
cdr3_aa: CASSERRLAEKLFF

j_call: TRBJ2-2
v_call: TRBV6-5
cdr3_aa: CASSYNGAGELFF

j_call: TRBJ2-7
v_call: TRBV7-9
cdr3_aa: CASSSTPTGSSYEQYF

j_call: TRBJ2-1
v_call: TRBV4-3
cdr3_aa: CASSQEWRQTYNEQFF

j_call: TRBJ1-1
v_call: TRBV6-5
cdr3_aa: CASSPSSLSEAFF

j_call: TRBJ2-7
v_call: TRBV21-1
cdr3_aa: CASSLRSGRSAYEQYF

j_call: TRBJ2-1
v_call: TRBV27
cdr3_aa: CASSSPGQGRRNEQFF

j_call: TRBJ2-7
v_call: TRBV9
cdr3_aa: CASSVSGTSAYEQYF

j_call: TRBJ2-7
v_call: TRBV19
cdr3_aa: CASRQLAGLAYEQYF

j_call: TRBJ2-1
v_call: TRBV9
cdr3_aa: CASSVVSSFYNEQFF

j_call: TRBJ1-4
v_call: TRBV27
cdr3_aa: CASSFRGNNEKLFF

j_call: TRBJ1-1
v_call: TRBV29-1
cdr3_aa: CSVDRGRRTEAFF

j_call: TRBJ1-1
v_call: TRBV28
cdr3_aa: CASSSGQGGYTEAFF

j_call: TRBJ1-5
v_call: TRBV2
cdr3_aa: CASSQGGFGQPQHF

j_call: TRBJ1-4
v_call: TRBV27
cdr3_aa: CASSLDQGINEKLFF

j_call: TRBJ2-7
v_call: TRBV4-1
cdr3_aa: CASSQDIGDRGYEQYF

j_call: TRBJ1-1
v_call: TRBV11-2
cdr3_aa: CASSFPTEGTEAFF

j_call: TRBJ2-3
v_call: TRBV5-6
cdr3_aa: CASSLGQGADTQYF

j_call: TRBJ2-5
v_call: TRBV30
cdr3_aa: CAWSVAGVPETQYF

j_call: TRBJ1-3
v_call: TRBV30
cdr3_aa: CAWSVRIISGNTIYF

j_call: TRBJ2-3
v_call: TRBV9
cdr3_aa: CASSKVTGGVDTQYF

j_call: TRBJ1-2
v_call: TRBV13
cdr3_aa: CASSLRQGANYGYTF

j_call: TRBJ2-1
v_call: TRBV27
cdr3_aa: CASSLLTHSYNEQFF

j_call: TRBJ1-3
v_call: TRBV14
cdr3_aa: CASSQEAWWAGNTIYF

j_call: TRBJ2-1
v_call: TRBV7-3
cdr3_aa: CASSLGLASEQFF

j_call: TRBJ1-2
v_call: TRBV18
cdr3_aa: CASSPAGLGYTF